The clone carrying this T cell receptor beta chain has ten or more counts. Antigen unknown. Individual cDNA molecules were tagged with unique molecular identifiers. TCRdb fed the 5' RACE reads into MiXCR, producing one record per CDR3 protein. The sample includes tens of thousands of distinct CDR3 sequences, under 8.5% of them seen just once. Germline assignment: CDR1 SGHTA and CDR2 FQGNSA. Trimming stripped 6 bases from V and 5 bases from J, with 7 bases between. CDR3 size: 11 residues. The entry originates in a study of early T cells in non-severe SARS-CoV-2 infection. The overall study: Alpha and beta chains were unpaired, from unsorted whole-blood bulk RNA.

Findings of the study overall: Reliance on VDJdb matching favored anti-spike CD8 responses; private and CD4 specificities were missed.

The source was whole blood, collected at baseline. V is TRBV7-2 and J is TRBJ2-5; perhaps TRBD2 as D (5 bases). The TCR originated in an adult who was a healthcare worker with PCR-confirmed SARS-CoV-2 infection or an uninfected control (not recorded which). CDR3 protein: CASRGGETQYF. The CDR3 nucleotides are TGTGCCAGCAGAGGCGGGGAGACCCAGTACTTC. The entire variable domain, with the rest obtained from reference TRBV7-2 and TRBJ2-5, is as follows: GAGVSQSPSNKVTEKGKDVELRCDPISGHTALYWYRQSLGQGLEFLIYFQGNSAPDKSGLPSDRFSAERTGGSVSTLTIQRTQQEDSAVYLCASRGGETQYFGPGTRLLVL.